The 7 T cell receptor beta chains below all came from one sample that was sequenced in a study of T cells in Graves' hyperthyroidism and ophthalmopathy (dated by TCRdb to 2018 to 2020). To prepare the library, multiplex PCR was applied. Sequencing was performed on an Illumina HiSeq 2000. The TCR beta CDR3 regions were amplified from RNA transcripts. For the first round of RT-PCR on the TCR CDR3, the HTBI primer set was used together with the Qiagen OneStep RT-PCR kit. In TCRdb, the public reads were trimmed at Q25 with fastp and aligned with MiXCR, with productive beta chains retained. Each record represents a unique CDR3 protein, reported with the most common genes and DNA among its rows. The sample records about 96,000 distinct CDR3 sequences, roughly 56% of which are singletons. Jointly, the top ten make up roughly 26% of the sample. The specimen sequenced was blood. Receptors originate from a woman aged 40-49 years with Graves' hyperthyroidism.

The V call is TRBV24-1, the J call TRBJ1-5, with a weak D call TRBD1 (6 bases). CDR1 and CDR2 (germline): KGHDR, SFDVKD. V was clipped by 5 bases and J by 5 bases, with 12 bases between them. This CDR3 has 14 residues. CDR3 nucleotide sequence: TGTGCCACCAGTGCTACTAGGGGGTATCAGCCCCAGCATTTT. Its protein is CATSATRGYQPQHF.

The table lists this clonotype with many counts. The chain combines TRBV24-1 with TRBJ1-1; D not certain. The CDR3 has 15 amino acids. V shed 2 bases and J shed 4 bases, with 13 bases lying between them. From germline, CDR1 is KGHDR and CDR2 SFDVKD. In nucleotides, the CDR3 is TGTGCCACCAGTGATTCGGCCTCCGGGAGCACTGAAGCTTTCTTT. As protein: CATSDSASGSTEAFF.

Worth noting for this clonotype: One base away lies a much larger clone, so this may be a sequencing read error. The conserved phenylalanine or tryptophan normally closing the CDR3 is absent here, so this likely arose from a read error. The gene calls are TRBV5-1 and TRBJ1-1; a weak D match, TRBD1 (6 bases). The length of the CDR3 is 14 residues. V was cut by 0 bases and J by 5 bases, with 11 bases left in between. Germline lookup yields CDR1 SGHRS and CDR2 YFSETQ. The CDR3 nucleotides read TGCGCCAGCAGCTTGGTGGGGGCAGGGACTGAAGCTTTCCTT. It codes for CASSLVGAGTEAFL.

This chain joins TRBV29-1 and TRBJ2-2; D remains unclear. The CDR3 is made up of 12 amino acids. Germline-derived CDR1 and CDR2 are SQVTM and ANQGSEA. Between the trimmed V and J ends, which lost 8 bases and 1 base, there was a span of 8 bases. The CDR3 reads CSQQWNTGELFF. CDR3 DNA: TGCAGCCAACAATGGAACACCGGGGAGCTGTTTTTT.

This clonotype has only a few counts. The rearrangement links TRBV5-4 to TRBJ2-2; TRBD2 agrees at 12 bases. This CDR3 contains 15 residues. CDR1 and CDR2 from the germline V gene are SGHNT and YYREEE (reference sequence). V dropped 4 bases and J dropped 4; count of bases not matched to a gene: 2. Here the CDR3 DNA reads TGTGCCAGCAGCCCTAGCGGGAGGGCCACCGGGGAGCTGTTTTTT. Its translation: CASSPSGRATGELFF.

The table lists this clonotype with a count of one. A junction end diverges from the germline sequence, so it may reflect a read error. The chain is built from TRBV7-2 and TRBJ1-1; D remains ambiguous. The germline V gene encodes CDR1 SGHTA and CDR2 FQGNSA. The CDR3 sequence is 11 residues long. The CDR3 DNA follows: TGTGCCAGCAGAACCTACACTGCAGCTCTCTTT. This sequence encodes CASRTYTAALF. The variable domain in full, completed from reference TRBV7-2 and TRBJ1-1, reads GAGVSQSPSNKVTEKGKDVELRCDPISGHTALYWYRQSLGQGLEFLIYFQGNSAPDKSGLPSDRFSAERTGGSVSTLTIQRTQQEDSAVYLCASRTYTAALFGQGTRLTVV.

This chain joins TRBV7-3 and TRBJ2-7; 12 nucleotides align to TRBD2. The V segment lost 2 bases and the J segment 4 bases; nucleotides outside the gene matches: 3. The V gene's germline CDR1 is SGHTA and CDR2 FQGTGA. There are 15 residues in the CDR3. CDR3 bases: TGTGCCAGCAGCTTATGGGGGACTAGCGGGTACGAGCAGTACTTC. Translated: CASSLWGTSGYEQYF.